A selection of T cell receptor beta chains follows, all from one sample in a study of cytomegalovirus exposure and HLA in healthy donors. Profiled with immunoSEQ multiplex PCR; TCRdb holds only in-frame clones, not every one. Here the sample spans some 45,000 clones, 65% to 80% being singletons. Sequencing was carried out using PBMCs. The receptors shown here come from a man aged 25-40 years in good health and CMV-seronegative. The CDR3 runs from the conserved cysteine through the conserved F or W. The order of the fields is J gene, D gene, V gene, clone size, CDR3 protein, CDR3 DNA. The D gene is left open where the match is weak. The size field is filled for only some rows; it gives once, few, many or a size class.

j_gene: TRBJ2-7
d_gene: TRBD2
v_gene: TRBV10-2
abundance: -
CDR3aa: CASRESGRPLEQYF
CDR3nt: TGCGCCAGCAGGGAGAGCGGGAGGCCCCTCGAGCAGTACTTC

j_gene: TRBJ2-5
d_gene: -
v_gene: TRBV2
abundance: -
CDR3aa: CASRGGLSLMGTQYF
CDR3nt: TGTGCCAGCAGGGGCGGGCTATCCCTCATGGGGACCCAGTACTTC

j_gene: TRBJ1-2
d_gene: TRBD1
v_gene: TRBV5-4
abundance: -
CDR3aa: CASSLRQGDYGYTF
CDR3nt: TGTGCCAGCAGCTTAAGACAGGGGGACTATGGCTACACCTTC

j_gene: TRBJ2-7
d_gene: -
v_gene: TRBV12-5
abundance: few
CDR3aa: CASGLGQYLDEQYF
CDR3nt: TGTGCTAGTGGTTTGGGACAGTACCTAGACGAGCAGTACTTC

j_gene: TRBJ2-5
d_gene: -
v_gene: TRBV7-9
abundance: -
CDR3aa: CASRPTGIAKTQYF
CDR3nt: TGTGCCAGCAGACCCACAGGGATCGCGAAGACCCAGTACTTC

j_gene: TRBJ1-4
d_gene: -
v_gene: TRBV11-2
abundance: once
CDR3aa: CASSLVRDEKLFF
CDR3nt: TGTGCCAGCAGCTTAGTGCGGGATGAAAAACTGTTTTTT

j_gene: TRBJ2-7
d_gene: TRBD2
v_gene: TRBV5-1
abundance: -
CDR3aa: CASSLGGEGFYEQYF
CDR3nt: TGCGCCAGCAGCTTGGGGGGGGAGGGCTTCTACGAGCAGTACTTC

j_gene: TRBJ2-1
d_gene: TRBD1
v_gene: TRBV13
abundance: few
CDR3aa: CASSPTGTGGHEQFF
CDR3nt: TGTGCCAGCAGCCCCACCGGGACAGGGGGGCATGAGCAGTTCTTC

j_gene: TRBJ2-7
d_gene: TRBD2
v_gene: TRBV4-1
abundance: -
CDR3aa: CASSQGLAGSSYEQYF
CDR3nt: TGCGCCAGCAGCCAAGGCCTAGCGGGAAGCTCCTACGAGCAGTACTTC

j_gene: TRBJ2-7
d_gene: -
v_gene: TRBV6-1
abundance: -
CDR3aa: CASSAQGSSPYEQYF
CDR3nt: TGTGCCAGCAGTGCACAGGGTTCCTCACCCTACGAGCAGTACTTC

j_gene: TRBJ1-1
d_gene: TRBD1
v_gene: TRBV11-2
abundance: -
CDR3aa: CASSLRPGQGTGEAFF
CDR3nt: TGTGCCAGCAGCTTAAGGCCGGGACAGGGTACGGGTGAAGCTTTCTTT

j_gene: TRBJ1-2
d_gene: -
v_gene: TRBV5-1
abundance: -
CDR3aa: CASSLASTAKGYTF
CDR3nt: TGCGCCAGCAGCTTGGCTAGTACGGCAAAAGGCTACACCTTC

j_gene: TRBJ1-1
d_gene: -
v_gene: TRBV4-1
abundance: few
CDR3aa: CASSQPDRPNTEAFF
CDR3nt: TGCGCCAGCAGCCAACCCGACAGGCCGAACACTGAAGCTTTCTTT

j_gene: TRBJ2-1
d_gene: -
v_gene: TRBV6-5
abundance: -
CDR3aa: CASSYSSGYNEQFF
CDR3nt: TGTGCCAGCAGTTACTCCTCCGGGTACAATGAGCAGTTCTTC

j_gene: TRBJ2-3
d_gene: TRBD2
v_gene: TRBV15
abundance: -
CDR3aa: CATSRGTSGVSDTQYF
CDR3nt: TGTGCCACCAGCAGAGGGACTAGCGGGGTTTCAGATACGCAGTATTTT

j_gene: TRBJ2-7
d_gene: TRBD2
v_gene: TRBV5-1
abundance: few
CDR3aa: CASSLYGTSVTYEQYF
CDR3nt: TGCGCCAGCAGCTTGTATGGGACTAGCGTAACCTACGAGCAGTACTTC

j_gene: TRBJ2-1
d_gene: TRBD1
v_gene: TRBV15
abundance: -
CDR3aa: CATSRHQGDEQFF
CDR3nt: TGTGCCACCAGCAGACACCAGGGGGACGAGCAGTTCTTC

j_gene: TRBJ2-7
d_gene: -
v_gene: TRBV7-6
abundance: -
CDR3aa: CASSLRGTVPIYEQYF
CDR3nt: TGTGCCAGCTCTCTTCGGGGGACCGTCCCGATTTACGAGCAGTACTTC

j_gene: TRBJ2-7
d_gene: -
v_gene: TRBV7-6
abundance: once
CDR3aa: CASSLGSVSEQYF
CDR3nt: TGTGCCAGCAGCTTAGGTTCCGTTTCCGAGCAGTACTTC

j_gene: TRBJ1-1
d_gene: TRBD1
v_gene: TRBV9
abundance: -
CDR3aa: CASSVVDRVFETEAFF
CDR3nt: TGTGCCAGCAGCGTAGTGGACAGGGTATTCGAAACTGAAGCTTTCTTT

j_gene: TRBJ2-1
d_gene: -
v_gene: TRBV2
abundance: once
CDR3aa: CASSVSTGTYNEQFF
CDR3nt: TGTGCCAGCAGTGTTTCTACGGGGACCTACAATGAGCAGTTCTTC

j_gene: TRBJ1-2
d_gene: TRBD1
v_gene: TRBV5-4
abundance: -
CDR3aa: CASSLPGAGGGEGYTF
CDR3nt: TGTGCCAGCAGCTTGCCGGGCGCAGGGGGTGGAGAAGGCTACACCTTC

j_gene: TRBJ2-3
d_gene: TRBD2
v_gene: TRBV27
abundance: -
CDR3aa: CASSSETSGIGDTQYF
CDR3nt: TGTGCCAGCAGTTCGGAGACTAGCGGGATTGGAGATACGCAGTATTTT

j_gene: TRBJ2-7
d_gene: -
v_gene: TRBV27
abundance: -
CDR3aa: CASSLLASVGGEQYF
CDR3nt: TGTGCCAGCAGTCTCCTTGCTTCGGTAGGAGGCGAGCAGTACTTC

j_gene: TRBJ2-7
d_gene: TRBD1
v_gene: TRBV6-1
abundance: -
CDR3aa: CASSEGPGTGVNYEQYF
CDR3nt: TGTGCCAGCAGTGAAGGACCCGGGACAGGGGTCAATTACGAGCAGTACTTC

j_gene: TRBJ1-4
d_gene: -
v_gene: TRBV6-6
abundance: few
CDR3aa: CASSYSQNEKLFF
CDR3nt: TGTGCCAGCAGTTACTCGCAGAATGAAAAACTGTTTTTT

j_gene: TRBJ2-5
d_gene: -
v_gene: TRBV2
abundance: few
CDR3aa: CASSEGLPGETQYF
CDR3nt: TGTGCCAGCAGTGAGGGACTGCCGGGGGAGACCCAGTACTTC

j_gene: TRBJ1-1
d_gene: -
v_gene: TRBV30
abundance: -
CDR3aa: CAWSVAGWTEAFF
CDR3nt: TGTGCCTGGAGTGTTGCGGGGTGGACTGAAGCTTTCTTT

j_gene: TRBJ2-6
d_gene: -
v_gene: TRBV7-2
abundance: -
CDR3aa: CASSLDYLRANVLTF
CDR3nt: TGTGCCAGCAGCTTAGACTATCTAAGGGCCAACGTCCTGACTTTC

j_gene: TRBJ1-1
d_gene: -
v_gene: TRBV6-6
abundance: -
CDR3aa: CASISRAQNTEAFF
CDR3nt: TGTGCCAGCATTTCCAGGGCGCAGAACACTGAAGCTTTCTTT

j_gene: TRBJ1-2
d_gene: -
v_gene: TRBV5-1
abundance: -
CDR3aa: CASSTGQNYGYTF
CDR3nt: TGCGCCAGCAGTACCGGACAGAACTATGGCTACACCTTC

j_gene: TRBJ2-7
d_gene: -
v_gene: TRBV11-2
abundance: -
CDR3aa: CASSFTTRYYEQYF
CDR3nt: TGTGCCAGCAGCTTCACCACTCGATACTACGAGCAGTACTTC

j_gene: TRBJ1-2
d_gene: -
v_gene: TRBV14
abundance: -
CDR3aa: CASSHLFGYGYTF
CDR3nt: TGTGCCAGCAGCCATCTTTTCGGCTATGGCTACACCTTC

j_gene: TRBJ1-3
d_gene: -
v_gene: TRBV4-1
abundance: -
CDR3aa: CASSHRVFRFGDSGNTIYF
CDR3nt: TGCGCCAGCAGCCACCGCGTTTTCAGATTCGGGGACTCTGGAAACACCATATATTTT

j_gene: TRBJ1-1
d_gene: -
v_gene: TRBV19
abundance: -
CDR3aa: CASSTHRENTEAFF
CDR3nt: TGTGCCAGTAGTACCCACAGGGAGAACACTGAAGCTTTCTTT

j_gene: TRBJ2-5
d_gene: -
v_gene: TRBV2
abundance: -
CDR3aa: CASTRKTQYF
CDR3nt: TGTGCCAGCACGAGGAAGACCCAGTACTTC

j_gene: TRBJ2-1
d_gene: -
v_gene: TRBV5-4
abundance: -
CDR3aa: CASSLSSYNEQFF
CDR3nt: TGTGCCAGCAGCCTCAGCTCCTACAATGAGCAGTTCTTC

j_gene: TRBJ2-5
d_gene: -
v_gene: TRBV11-2
abundance: -
CDR3aa: CASSRGNQETQYF
CDR3nt: TGTGCCAGCAGTAGGGGCAACCAAGAGACCCAGTACTTC

j_gene: TRBJ2-3
d_gene: TRBD1
v_gene: TRBV5-1
abundance: -
CDR3aa: CASSSGTGADTQYF
CDR3nt: TGCGCCAGCAGCTCAGGGACAGGAGCAGATACGCAGTATTTT

j_gene: TRBJ1-1
d_gene: -
v_gene: TRBV5-1
abundance: -
CDR3aa: CASSLGGFTEAFF
CDR3nt: TGCGCCAGCAGCTTGGGGGGCTTCACTGAAGCTTTCTTT

j_gene: TRBJ2-1
d_gene: TRBD1
v_gene: TRBV9
abundance: -
CDR3aa: CASSPGTGDFFF
CDR3nt: TGTGCCAGCAGCCCCGGGACAGGGGATTTTTTCTTC

j_gene: TRBJ1-1
d_gene: -
v_gene: TRBV29-1
abundance: -
CDR3aa: CSVVWGGGTEAFF
CDR3nt: TGCAGCGTTGTATGGGGCGGGGGAACTGAAGCTTTCTTT

j_gene: TRBJ2-3
d_gene: -
v_gene: TRBV7-9
abundance: -
CDR3aa: CASSLRELGDTQYF
CDR3nt: TGTGCCAGCAGCTTACGGGAGTTGGGAGATACGCAGTATTTT

j_gene: TRBJ2-2
d_gene: -
v_gene: TRBV30
abundance: -
CDR3aa: CAWRAGGTNTGELFF
CDR3nt: TGTGCCTGGAGGGCTGGGGGGACGAACACCGGGGAGCTGTTTTTT

j_gene: TRBJ2-1
d_gene: -
v_gene: TRBV7-8
abundance: few
CDR3aa: CASSLGTAVINEQFF
CDR3nt: TGTGCCAGCAGCTTAGGGACAGCGGTCATCAATGAGCAGTTCTTC